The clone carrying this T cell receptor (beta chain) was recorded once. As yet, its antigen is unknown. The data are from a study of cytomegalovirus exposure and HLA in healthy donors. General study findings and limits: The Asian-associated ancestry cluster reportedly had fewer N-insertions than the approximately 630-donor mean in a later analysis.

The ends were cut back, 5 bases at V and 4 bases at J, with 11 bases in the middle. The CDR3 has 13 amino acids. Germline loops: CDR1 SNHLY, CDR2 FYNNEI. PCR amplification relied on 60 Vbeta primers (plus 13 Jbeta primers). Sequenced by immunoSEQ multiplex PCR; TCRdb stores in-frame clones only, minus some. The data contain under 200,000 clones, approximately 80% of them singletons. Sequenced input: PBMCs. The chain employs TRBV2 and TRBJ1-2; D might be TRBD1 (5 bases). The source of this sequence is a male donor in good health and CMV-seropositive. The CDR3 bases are TGTGCCAGCAGTCCTGGGGGGGGCTATGGCTACACCTTC. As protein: CASSPGGGYGYTF.